Here is one T cell receptor beta chain with its context. The antigen remains undetermined. The source of the sample is a study of shared clonotypes between healthy human individuals. This CDR3 is built from 16 residues. Trimming shortened V by 1 base and J by 3 bases, and 16 bases separated the two germline ends. CDR1 and CDR2 (germline): SGHTA, FQGTGA. Notes on the study in general: Of the naive CD4 clonotypes, about 5.4% were shared across several donors.

Across several immunoSEQ plates, the genomic DNA of each subset was split evenly. The table came from immunoSEQ multiplex PCR; TCRdb's copy has only in-frame clones and leaves some out. The sample includes 2.3 million or so clones, more than 85% of them seen just once. The chain combines TRBV7-3 with TRBJ2-7; D tentatively reads TRBD1 or TRBD2 (6 bases each). The source is a man aged 18-30 years in good health. Some clones in this sample may be carry-over from other donors' samples. The specimen sequenced was naive CD4+ T cells from PBMCs. Subset: CD45RA+ positively selected. Here the CDR3 reads CASSLMGGGQGYEQYF. The DNA of the CDR3 is TGTGCCAGCAGCTTAATGGGGGGCGGACAAGGCTACGAGCAGTACTTC.